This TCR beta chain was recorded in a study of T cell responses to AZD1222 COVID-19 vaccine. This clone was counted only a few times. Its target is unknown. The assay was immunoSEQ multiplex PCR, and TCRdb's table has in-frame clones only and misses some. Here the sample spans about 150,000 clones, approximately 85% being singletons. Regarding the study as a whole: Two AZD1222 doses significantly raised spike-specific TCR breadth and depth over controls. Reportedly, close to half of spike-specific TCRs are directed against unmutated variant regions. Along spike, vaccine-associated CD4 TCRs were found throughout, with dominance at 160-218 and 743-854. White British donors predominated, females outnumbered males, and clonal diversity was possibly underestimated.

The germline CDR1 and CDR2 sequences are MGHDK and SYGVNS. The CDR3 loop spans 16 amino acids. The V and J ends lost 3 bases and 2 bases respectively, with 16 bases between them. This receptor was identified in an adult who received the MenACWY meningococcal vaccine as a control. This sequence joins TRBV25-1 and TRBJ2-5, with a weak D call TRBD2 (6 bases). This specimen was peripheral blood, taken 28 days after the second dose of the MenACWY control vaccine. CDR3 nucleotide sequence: TGTGCCAGCAGTGACCCCGGGACTGCCCTTCAAGAGACCCAGTACTTC. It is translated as CASSDPGTALQETQYF.